This T cell receptor beta chain was documented in a study of regulatory T cells in long-lasting Graves disease. Notes on the study in general: The TCR repertoire of persistent Graves' patients was less diverse than that of newly diagnosed ones.

Of note for this clonotype: Its antigen remains unidentified. It is unclear where the CDR3 begins or ends on the DNA, so no DNA is shown, and the CDR3 is as TCRdb lists it.

As to time point: newly diagnosed GD, antithyroid drugs for less than 3 months. The TCR library used RNA extracted from PBMCs. Ends included, the CDR3 has 15 residues. The V gene's germline CDR1 is SGHAT and CDR2 FQNNGV. The TCR beta library used iRepertoire HTBI primers with Arm-PCR amplification of CDR3. TCRdb analysed the multiplex PCR reads with MiXCR anew, one entry per CDR3 protein. The table records some 240,000 distinct CDR3 sequences, roughly a fifth of them present only once. This same sample was also taken into another study, of T cells in Graves' hyperthyroidism and ophthalmopathy. That study adds: HTBI primers were employed in a first-round RT-PCR of the TCR CDR3.

The material was peripheral blood mononuclear cells (PBMCs), obtained at new diagnosis, from a patient treated with antithyroid drugs. The V call is TRBV11-2, the J call TRBJ2-2; the table gives TRBD1 as D, unverified against the DNA. The receptor's source is a woman aged 25 to 39 with Graves disease. The CDR3 loop reads CVSSTWTGGPGSCFF.